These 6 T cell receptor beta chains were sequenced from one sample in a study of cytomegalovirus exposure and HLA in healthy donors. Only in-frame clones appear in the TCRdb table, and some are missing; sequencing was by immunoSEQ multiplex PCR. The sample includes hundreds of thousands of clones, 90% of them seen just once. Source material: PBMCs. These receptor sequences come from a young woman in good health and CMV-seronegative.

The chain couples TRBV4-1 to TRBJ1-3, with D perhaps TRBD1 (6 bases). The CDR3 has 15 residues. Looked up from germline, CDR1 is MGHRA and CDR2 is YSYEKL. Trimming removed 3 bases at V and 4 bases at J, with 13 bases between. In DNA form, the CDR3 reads TGCGCCAGCAGCCAGGGGGCAAGGGCAGGAAACACCATATATTTT. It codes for CASSQGARAGNTIYF.

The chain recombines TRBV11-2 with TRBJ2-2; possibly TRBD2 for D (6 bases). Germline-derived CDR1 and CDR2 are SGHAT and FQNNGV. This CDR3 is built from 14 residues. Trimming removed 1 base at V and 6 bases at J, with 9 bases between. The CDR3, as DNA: TGTGCCAGCAGCTTAGTCGGGAGCGCCGGGGAGCTGTTTTTT. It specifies CASSLVGSAGELFF.

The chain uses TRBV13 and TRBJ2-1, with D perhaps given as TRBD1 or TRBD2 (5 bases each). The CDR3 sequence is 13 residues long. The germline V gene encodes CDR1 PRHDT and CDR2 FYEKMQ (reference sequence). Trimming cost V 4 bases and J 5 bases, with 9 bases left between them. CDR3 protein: CASSYGTDNEQFF. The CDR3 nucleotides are TGTGCCAGCAGCTACGGGACCGACAATGAGCAGTTCTTC.

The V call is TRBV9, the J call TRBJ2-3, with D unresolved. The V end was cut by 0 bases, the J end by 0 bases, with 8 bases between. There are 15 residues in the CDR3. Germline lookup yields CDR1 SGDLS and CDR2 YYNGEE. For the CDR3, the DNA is TGTGCCAGCAGCGTAGTAGCAGCTAGCACAGATACGCAGTATTTT. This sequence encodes CASSVVAASTDTQYF.

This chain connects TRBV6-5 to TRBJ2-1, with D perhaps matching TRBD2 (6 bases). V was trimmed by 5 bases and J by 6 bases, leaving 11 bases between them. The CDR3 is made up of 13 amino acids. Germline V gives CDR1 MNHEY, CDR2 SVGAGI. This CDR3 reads CASSGVGGNEQFF. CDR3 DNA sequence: TGTGCCAGCAGTGGGGTGGGGGGCAATGAGCAGTTCTTC.

The CDR3 loop reads CASSPGTASGGSYPYEQYF. DNA for the CDR3: TGTGCCAGCAGCCCAGGGACAGCCAGCGGCGGGAGTTATCCTTACGAGCAGTACTTC. V is TRBV14 and J is TRBJ2-7; possibly TRBD1 or TRBD2 for D (7 bases each). The germline CDR1 and CDR2 sequences are SGHDN and FVKESK. This CDR3 region has 19 residues. V was pared by 4 bases and J by 4 bases, with 29 bases between. The full variable domain, rest sourced from reference TRBV14 and TRBJ2-7, is EAGVTQFPSHSVIEKGQTVTLRCDPISGHDNLYWYRRVMGKEIKFLLHFVKESKQDESGMPNNRFLAERTGGTYSTLKVQPAELEDSGVYFCASSPGTASGGSYPYEQYFGPGTRLTVT.